A single sample is the source of the 6 T cell receptor beta chains below, sequenced in a study of shared clonotypes between healthy human individuals. CD45RO-negative CD8 cells positively selected for CCR7 made up the naive population, which excluded terminally differentiated effector memory CD45RA+ cells. Measured with immunoSEQ multiplex PCR; TCRdb has only the in-frame clones, and not every one. The sample has approximately 2,000,000 clones; 80% to 95% are singletons. The sequencing sample was made of naive CD8+ T cells from PBMCs. These receptors all come from a young man in good health. Some clones in this sample may be carry-over from other donors' samples.

This clone has just one count. This CDR3 is also generated by other DNA sequences in the sample. The genes are TRBV4-1 and TRBJ1-3, with D uncertain. Trimming left V 1 base short and J 0 bases short, with 7 bases between. Germline V lookup: CDR1 MGHRA, CDR2 YSYEKL. The CDR3 is made up of 15 amino acids. CDR3 residues: CASSQGPVSGNTIYF. CDR3 nucleotide sequence: TGCGCCAGCAGCCAAGGCCCAGTCTCTGGAAACACCATATATTTT.

The chain carries TRBV5-1 and TRBJ2-7; D remains unclear. V was shortened by 4 bases and J by 4 bases, with 12 bases between the two germline ends. Germline loops: CDR1 SGHRS, CDR2 YFSETQ. This CDR3 is built from 13 residues. This CDR3 reads CASSPGPRYEQYF. CDR3 nucleotides: TGCGCCAGCAGCCCGGGCCCCCGGTACGAGCAGTACTTC.

This chain uses TRBV9 with TRBJ2-1; TRBD1 agrees at 9 bases. This CDR3 spans 15 amino acids. The germline V gene has CDR1 SGDLS and CDR2 YYNGEE. The V and J ends lost 3 bases and 6 bases, in that order; junction bases with no gene match: 7. CDR3 loop: CASSGIRDRANEQFF. Written as DNA, the CDR3 is TGTGCCAGCAGCGGAATCCGGGACAGGGCCAATGAGCAGTTCTTC.

V is TRBV9 and J is TRBJ1-3, with a weak D call TRBD1 (5 bases). V was pared by 3 bases and J by 4 bases, with 14 bases between. Germline loops: CDR1 SGDLS, CDR2 YYNGEE. This CDR3 is built from 15 residues. The CDR3 nucleotides are TGTGCCAGCAGCGCCTCAGGGACGAAAGGAAACACCATATATTTT. Amino acid sequence: CASSASGTKGNTIYF.

About this clone: At the DNA level, this CDR3 is encoded by other sequences in the same sample as well. The V gene is TRBV4-1, the J gene TRBJ2-7; TRBD1 agrees at 7 bases. Trimming cost V 4 bases and J 0 bases; bases outside gene matches: 6. CDR3 length equals 15 residues. Germline V gene lookup returns CDR1 MGHRA and CDR2 YSYEKL. This CDR3 reads CASSLRQGSSYEQYF. CDR3 nucleotides: TGCGCCAGCAGCCTACGACAGGGTTCCTCCTACGAGCAGTACTTC.

J is TRBJ1-1 and V is TRBV5-4, with D tentatively TRBD1 (5 bases). Trimming left V 2 bases short and J 0 bases short, with 8 bases between. This CDR3 is 14 amino acids long. Germline CDR1 reads SGHNT; CDR2 reads YYREEE (reference sequence). The CDR3 DNA is TGTGCCAGCAGCTTCGGGACGGTGAACACTGAAGCTTTCTTT. Amino acid sequence: CASSFGTVNTEAFF.